This T cell receptor (beta chain) was found in a study of blood T cell repertoires in COVID-19. Study at large: There were acute and convalescent COVID-19 samples, and they came from the United States, Italy and Spain.

Source study methods: Amplified reference gene primers provided the basis for estimating nucleated cell counts. Generated by immunoSEQ multiplex PCR, the TCRdb table keeps only in-frame clones and is missing some. V, J and clone size reflect that table, while D and trimming were determined from the DNA. This sample has some 180,000 clones; roughly 85% occur once, and the top ten carry just under 8.5%. Germline lookup yields CDR1 SGHRS and CDR2 YFSETQ. This CDR3 has 15 residues. V lost 2 bases to trimming and J lost 7 bases, with 16 bases between them. Specimen: peripheral blood. This rearrangement joins TRBV5-1 to TRBJ2-1; perhaps TRBD2 as D (5 bases). This sequence originates from a woman aged 55-69 years with acute or convalescent COVID-19. The CDR3 here is CASSFRLLTRNEQFF. The CDR3 nucleotides read TGCGCCAGCAGCTTCAGACTACTTACGCGGAATGAGCAGTTCTTC.